This T cell receptor (beta chain) was profiled in a study of breast tumors, draining lymph nodes, adjacent tissues. TCRdb used MiXCR to reprocess the multiplex PCR reads, holding one entry per CDR3 protein. The table records 150,000 to 200,000 distinct CDR3 sequences, 25% to 40% of them present only once. This CDR3 contains 15 residues. The germline gives CDR1 SGHTA, CDR2 FQGNSA. With 2 bases clipped from V and 8 bases from J, the junction kept 8 bases outside the gene matches. Axillary draining lymph nodes of breast cancer patients supplied the node samples. This clonotype was seen ten or more times.

Sequencing input: axillary lymph node tissue. This chain joins TRBV7-2 and TRBJ2-1, with 8 bases that match TRBD2. This sequence originates from a female donor with breast cancer. Some clones in this sample may be carry-over from other donors' samples. The CDR3 nucleotides read TGTGCCAGCAGCTTAAACGGGGGGGCCTTTTATGAGCAGTTCTTC. This encodes CASSLNGGAFYEQFF.